This T cell receptor (beta chain) came from a study of vaccination effects on CD4 cells after COVID-19. The repertoire was sequenced with immunoSEQ multiplex PCR; TCRdb's copy has only in-frame clones and lacks some. This table has tens of thousands of clones, around four fifths appearing once. Expansion with viral peptide pools was applied to antigen-specific CD4+ T cells by the ViraFEST assay prior to sequencing. It was after around eleven days of culture that CD4+ T cells were isolated. Participants completed two doses of the BNT162b2 or mRNA-1273 vaccine. Vaccine recipients had no previous SARS-CoV-2 infection; their nucleocapsid antibodies were negative. Turning to this clone: Its specificity is unknown.

Sequenced here: CD4+ T cells from PBMCs cultured with HCoV-OC43 spike peptides, sampled after COVID-19 vaccination. Subset in this sample: HCoV-OC43 spike overlapping peptide pool stimulation. This TCR derives from a human donor who received a COVID-19 vaccine.

CDR3 region: CASSVGRTGYGYTF. The CDR3 DNA reads TGTGCCAGCAGCGTAGGAAGAACAGGGTATGGCTACACCTTC. The chain recombines TRBV9 with TRBJ1-2; the D gene is possibly TRBD1 (6 bases). The germline CDR1 and CDR2 sequences are SGDLS and YYNGEE. V lost 0 bases and J lost 5, with 11 bases in between. The CDR3 consists of 14 residues.